The 18 T cell receptor beta chains presented below share a single source sample, sequenced in a study of shared clonotypes between healthy human individuals (dated by TCRdb to about 2020). CD8 naive samples were obtained by positive selection for CCR7 among CD45RO-negative cells, yielding a CD45RA+CCR7+ population from which TemRA cells were excluded. The library was obtained by the immunoSEQ multiplex PCR assay. What TCRdb holds here is the immuneACCESS table cut down to in-frame rearrangements. Part of the clones is not present; checked against another copy, under half of the missing clones reflect an unresolved V gene, and the others are unexplained. This sample gives around 2,000,000 clones in total; about 92% of them show up just once. Clones ranked in the top ten supply around 1.7% of the sample. Sequenced sample: naive CD8+ T cells from PBMCs. Interpreted using the paper, the cell subset or site label stands for: CD45RA+CCR7+. These receptors all come from a young man in good health. Some clones in this sample may be carry-over from other donors' samples.

For the CDR3, the DNA is TGTGCCAGCAGCCAACAGGATGACTATGGCTACACCTTC. This encodes CASSQQDDYGYTF. J is TRBJ1-2 and V is TRBV11-2; TRBD1 might be the D (5 bases). The length of the CDR3 is 13 residues. The germline CDR1 and CDR2 sequences are SGHAT and FQNNGV. Trimming pared 5 bases from V and 3 bases from J, leaving 10 bases between.

V and J are TRBV7-9 and TRBJ2-1; 8 bases are a match to TRBD1. Germline V gene sequence: CDR1 SEHNR, CDR2 FQNEAQ (reference sequence). The CDR3 is 13 amino acids. The V segment lost 6 bases and the J segment 6 bases; nucleotides outside the gene matches: 4. The CDR3 nucleotides are TGTGCCAGCAGGGATGGACAGGGCAATGAGCAGTTCTTC. It encodes CASRDGQGNEQFF.

The rearrangement joins TRBV5-1 to TRBJ2-7, with D possibly matching TRBD1 (5 bases). This CDR3 has 13 residues. Per the germline V gene, CDR1 is SGHRS and CDR2 is YFSETQ. V lost 1 base, J lost 3 bases, and 8 bases lay in between. The CDR3 DNA follows: TGCGCCAGCAGCTTGAAACAGGACTACGAGCAGTACTTC. Its translation is CASSLKQDYEQYF.

The chain couples TRBV27 to TRBJ2-5; 7 bases line up with TRBD2. J lost 4 bases, V lost 7 bases, and 3 bases had no gene match. There are 12 residues in the CDR3. CDR1 is MNHEY and CDR2 is SMNVEV in the germline V gene (reference sequence). In DNA form, the CDR3 reads TGTGCCAGCATCATAGCGGGAGAGACCCAGTACTTC. Its protein is CASIIAGETQYF.

This clone has a single count. The V and J genes are TRBV6-1 and TRBJ1-2; D is possibly TRBD1 (5 bases). The CDR3 spans 14 residues. Looked up from germline, CDR1 is MNHNS and CDR2 is SASEGT. Trimming stripped 2 bases from V and 1 base from J, with 8 bases between. CDR3 residues: CASSEPRDNYGYTF. The CDR3 DNA follows: TGTGCCAGCAGTGAACCCAGGGATAACTATGGCTACACCTTC.

The genes are TRBV5-6 and TRBJ2-7; maybe TRBD2 (5 bases). The V gene lost 7 bases and the J gene lost 2 bases, with 16 bases spanning the gap. Germline lookup yields CDR1 SGHDT and CDR2 YYEEEE. The CDR3 is 14 amino acids. CDR3 protein: CASHQLRAPYEQYF. The CDR3 nucleotides are TGTGCCAGCCACCAGCTGAGGGCCCCCTACGAGCAGTACTTC.

V gene TRBV28 combines with J gene TRBJ1-5; no clear D. Germline CDR1 reads MDHEN; CDR2 reads SYDVKM. This CDR3 has 14 residues. V shed 1 base and J shed 3 bases, with 7 bases lying between them. CDR3 sequence (DNA): TGTGCCAGCAGTTTATTACACAACAATCAGCCCCAGCATTTT. The encoded protein is CASSLLHNNQPQHF.

This rearrangement joins TRBV2 to TRBJ2-7; D possibly corresponds to TRBD1 (6 bases). The CDR3 loop spans 13 amino acids. Trimming removed 10 bases at V and 0 bases at J, with 13 bases between. In germline, CDR1 is SNHLY, CDR2 FYNNEI. DNA of the CDR3: TGTGCCACTAAAGGACAGAACTCCTACGAGCAGTACTTC. It is translated as CATKGQNSYEQYF.

The chain combines TRBV30 with TRBJ1-4; tentatively, D is TRBD1 (6 bases). The CDR3 length is 13 residues. Trimming stripped 3 bases from V and 7 bases from J, with 12 bases between. Germline V CDR1 and CDR2: GTSNPN, SVGIG (reference sequence). CDR3 sequence (DNA): TGTGCCTGGAGAGGGGGAGGGAGTGAAAAACTGTTTTTT. Protein sequence: CAWRGGGSEKLFF.

V gene TRBV11-2 combines with J gene TRBJ2-4; 7 bases align to TRBD1. There are 17 residues in the CDR3. Germline CDR1 reads SGHAT; CDR2 reads FQNNGV. J was trimmed by 9 bases and V by 1 base; bases with no gene match: 15. The CDR3 region has the DNA TGTGCCAGCAGCTTAGCCCCACTAGGCACAGGGGCTGTCATTCAGTACTTC. It encodes CASSLAPLGTGAVIQYF.

V gene TRBV11-3 combines with J gene TRBJ2-4, with D perhaps TRBD2 (5 bases). Between the trimmed V and J ends, which lost 5 bases and 2 bases, there was a span of 10 bases. Germline lookup yields CDR1 SGHNT and CDR2 YENEEA. CDR3 length: 14 residues. For the CDR3, the DNA is TGTGCCAGCAGCCCCCCGGGGTCCAAAAACATTCAGTACTTC. It encodes CASSPPGSKNIQYF.

This sequence joins TRBV7-6 and TRBJ2-1; 7 positions agree with TRBD2. With V trimmed by 1 base and J by 4 bases, 13 bases remained unmatched. CDR3 length equals 18 residues. Germline lookup yields CDR1 SGHVS and CDR2 FNYEAQ. CDR3 protein: CASSLVVWLSGNYNEQFF. The CDR3 region has the DNA TGTGCCAGCAGCTTAGTCGTCTGGTTGAGCGGGAATTACAATGAGCAGTTCTTC.

V is TRBV7-6 and J is TRBJ2-7, with D possibly called TRBD1 or TRBD2 (5 bases each). The CDR3 is 16 amino acids. Between the trimmed V and J ends, which lost 5 bases and 3 bases, there was a span of 20 bases. Germline V lookup: CDR1 SGHVS, CDR2 FNYEAQ. CDR3 in amino acids: CASSPRPGTPDYEQYF. The CDR3 bases are TGTGCCAGCAGCCCGCGCCCCGGGACGCCGGACTACGAGCAGTACTTC.

DNA for the CDR3: TGTGCCAGTAGCCCCCCGGGATTGATTAGCAATCAGCCCCAGCATTTT. Residues: CASSPPGLISNQPQHF. The chain is built from TRBV19 and TRBJ1-5; D unclear. This CDR3 comprises 16 residues. V was clipped by 6 bases and J by 0 bases, with 15 bases between them. The V gene's germline CDR1 is LNHDA and CDR2 SQIVND (reference sequence). Using reference TRBV19 and TRBJ1-5 for the parts outside the CDR3, the full variable domain is DGGITQSPKYLFRKEGQNVTLSCEQNLNHDAMYWYRQDPGQGLRLIYYSQIVNDFQKGDIAEGYSVSREKKESFPLTVTSAQKNPTAFYLCASSPPGLISNQPQHFGDGTRLSIL.

The chain combines TRBV28 with TRBJ1-3; D possibly corresponds to TRBD1 (5 bases). Germline assignment: CDR1 MDHEN and CDR2 SYDVKM. Trimming removed 5 bases at V and 4 bases at J, with 18 bases between. This CDR3 has 16 residues. CDR3 sequence: CASSEPGREGGNTIYF. As DNA, the CDR3 is TGTGCCAGCAGTGAACCCGGCAGGGAAGGAGGAAACACCATATATTTT. The variable domain in full, with the rest retrieved from reference TRBV28 and TRBJ1-3, is DVKVTQSSRYLVKRTGEKVFLECVQDMDHENMFWYRQDPGLGLRLIYFSYDVKMKEKGDIPEGYSVSREKKERFSLILESASTNQTSMYLCASSEPGREGGNTIYFGEGSWLTVV.

Worth noting for this clone: Different DNA sequences within this sample yield the same CDR3. This rearrangement joins TRBV6-5 to TRBJ1-2; 8 nucleotides align to TRBD1. The J segment lost 8 bases and the V segment lost 5 bases, leaving 7 bases of the junction unmatched. CDR1 and CDR2 from the germline V gene are MNHEY and SVGAGI. CDR3 length: 13 residues. The DNA of the CDR3 is TGTGCCAGCAGTGAGACAGGGGTTGGGGGCTACACCTTC. It translates to CASSETGVGGYTF.

This chain joins TRBV7-3 and TRBJ2-2; 7 bases are a match to TRBD2. Germline V gene sequence: CDR1 SGHTA, CDR2 FQGTGA. The CDR3 contains 15 residues. V gave up 2 bases and J gave up 1 base; unmatched junction bases: 1. The CDR3: CASSLGGGNTGELFF. CDR3 DNA sequence: TGTGCCAGCAGCTTAGGCGGGGGGAACACCGGGGAGCTGTTTTTT.

The chain uses TRBV13 and TRBJ2-3; the D gene is possibly TRBD2 (5 bases). Germline CDR1 PRHDT, CDR2 FYEKMQ (reference sequence). V was pared by 5 bases and J by 6 bases, with 18 bases between. CDR3 length: 15 amino acids. This CDR3 reads CASSETYGVEDTQYF. CDR3 bases: TGTGCCAGCAGCGAGACGTACGGGGTTGAGGATACGCAGTATTTT. The full variable domain, completed using reference TRBV13 and TRBJ2-3, is AAGVIQSPRHLIKEKRETATLKCYPIPRHDTVYWYQQGPGQDPQFLISFYEKMQSDKGSIPDRFSAQQFSDYHSELNMSSLELGDSALYFCASSETYGVEDTQYFGPGTRLTVL.